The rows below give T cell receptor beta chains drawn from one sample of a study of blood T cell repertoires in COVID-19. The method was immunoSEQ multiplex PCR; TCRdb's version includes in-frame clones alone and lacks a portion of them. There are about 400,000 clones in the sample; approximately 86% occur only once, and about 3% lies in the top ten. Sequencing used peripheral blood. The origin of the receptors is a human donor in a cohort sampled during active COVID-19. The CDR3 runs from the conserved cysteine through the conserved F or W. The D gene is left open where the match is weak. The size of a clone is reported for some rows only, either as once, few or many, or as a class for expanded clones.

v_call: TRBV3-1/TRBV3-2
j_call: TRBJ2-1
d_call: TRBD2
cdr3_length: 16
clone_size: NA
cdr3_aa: CASSQVLGGGNNEQFF
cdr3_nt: TGTGCCAGCAGCCAAGTTCTGGGCGGGGGGAACAATGAGCAGTTCTTC

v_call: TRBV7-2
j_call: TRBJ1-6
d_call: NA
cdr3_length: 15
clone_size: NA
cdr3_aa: CASSLEEGRNSPLHF
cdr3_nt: TGTGCCAGCAGCTTAGAGGAGGGGAGGAATTCACCCCTCCACTTT

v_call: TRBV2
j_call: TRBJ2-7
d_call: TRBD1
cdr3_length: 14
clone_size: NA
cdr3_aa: CASGSGQGFNEQYF
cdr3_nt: TGTGCCAGCGGGTCGGGACAGGGGTTTAACGAGCAGTACTTC

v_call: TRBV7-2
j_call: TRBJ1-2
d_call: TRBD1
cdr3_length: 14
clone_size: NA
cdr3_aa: CASSYDRGGYGYTF
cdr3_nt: TGTGCCAGCAGTTACGACAGGGGAGGGTATGGCTACACCTTC

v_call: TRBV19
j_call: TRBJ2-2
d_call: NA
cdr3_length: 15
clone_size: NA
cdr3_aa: CASSLGQTHTGELFF
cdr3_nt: TGTGCCAGTAGTCTCGGACAGACCCACACCGGGGAGCTGTTTTTT

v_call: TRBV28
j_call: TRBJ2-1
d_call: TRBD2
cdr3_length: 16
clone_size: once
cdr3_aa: CASASLRASGRDEQFF
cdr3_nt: TGTGCCAGCGCCTCTCTTCGCGCTAGCGGGAGGGATGAGCAGTTCTTC

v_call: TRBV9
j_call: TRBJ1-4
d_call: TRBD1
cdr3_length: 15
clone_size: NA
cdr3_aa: CASSVAGQPNEKLFF
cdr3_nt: TGTGCCAGCAGCGTAGCGGGACAGCCGAATGAAAAACTGTTTTTT

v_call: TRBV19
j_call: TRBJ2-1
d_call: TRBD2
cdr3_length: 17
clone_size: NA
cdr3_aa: CASSIDHRTSGINEQFF
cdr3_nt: TGTGCCAGTAGTATAGATCATCGGACTAGCGGGATCAATGAGCAGTTCTTC

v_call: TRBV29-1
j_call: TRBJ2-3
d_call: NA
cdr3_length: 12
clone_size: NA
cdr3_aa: CSVRGGGGTQYF
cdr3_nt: TGCAGCGTTCGGGGAGGAGGCGGTACGCAGTATTTT

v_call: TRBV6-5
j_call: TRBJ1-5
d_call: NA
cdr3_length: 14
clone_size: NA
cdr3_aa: CASTLQGAGQPQHF
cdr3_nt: TGTGCCAGCACCTTACAGGGCGCGGGTCAGCCCCAGCATTTT

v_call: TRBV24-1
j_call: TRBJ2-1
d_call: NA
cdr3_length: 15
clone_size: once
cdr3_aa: CATSAAGADYNEQFF
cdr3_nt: TGTGCCACCAGTGCGGCGGGGGCCGATTACAATGAGCAGTTCTTC